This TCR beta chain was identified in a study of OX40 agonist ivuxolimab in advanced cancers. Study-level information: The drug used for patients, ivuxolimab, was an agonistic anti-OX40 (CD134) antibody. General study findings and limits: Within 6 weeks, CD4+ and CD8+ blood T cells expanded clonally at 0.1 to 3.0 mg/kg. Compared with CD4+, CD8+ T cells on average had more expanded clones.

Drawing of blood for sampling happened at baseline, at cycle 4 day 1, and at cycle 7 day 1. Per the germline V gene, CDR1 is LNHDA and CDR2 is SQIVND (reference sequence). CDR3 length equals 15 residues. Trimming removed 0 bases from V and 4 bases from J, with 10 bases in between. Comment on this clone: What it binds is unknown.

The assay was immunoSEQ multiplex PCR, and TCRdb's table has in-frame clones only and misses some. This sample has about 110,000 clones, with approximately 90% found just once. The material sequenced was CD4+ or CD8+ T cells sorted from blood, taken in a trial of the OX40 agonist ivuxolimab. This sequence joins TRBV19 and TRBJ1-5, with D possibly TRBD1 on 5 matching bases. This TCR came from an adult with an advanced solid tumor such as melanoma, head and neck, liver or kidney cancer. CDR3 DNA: TGTGCCAGTAGTATAGATGGGGGGGGGAATCAGCCCCAGCATTTT. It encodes CASSIDGGGNQPQHF.